The clone carrying this T cell receptor beta chain was counted a few times. CDR3 and TCR beta VDJ profiling relied on genomic DNA as the template. TCRdb re-called the reads with MiXCR, one entry per CDR3 protein. The table lists around 200,000 distinct CDR3 sequences, around 60% of them singletons, with under 45% in the top ten. This specimen belongs to a study of CD8+CD57+ T cells in acquired aplastic anemia. Whoever was chosen for sequencing had shown CD8+CD57+ cell expansion by flow cytometry. Sequencing was done on a sample of sorted CD4+, CD8+, or CD8+CD57+ T cells (not recorded which) from PBMCs. The source is a human donor with aplastic anemia.

CDR3 sequence: CASSLGRSDHEQYF. For the CDR3, the DNA is TGTGCCAGCAGCTTAGGCCGTTCGGACCACGAGCAGTACTTC. The chain combines TRBV7-3 with TRBJ2-7; no clear D. V lost 2 bases and J 5 bases, leaving 13 bases between the germline ends. The CDR3 runs to 14 residues. Germline assignment: CDR1 SGHTA and CDR2 FQGTGA.